The rows below give T cell receptor beta chains drawn from one sample of a study of blood T cell repertoires in COVID-19. The data were produced by immunoSEQ multiplex PCR, yet TCRdb's version contains in-frame clones alone and is incomplete. The sample includes 65,000 to 80,000 clones, roughly nine tenths seen only once; the top ten take around a sixth. The sequenced sample was peripheral blood. All receptors come from an older man in a cohort sampled during active COVID-19. Both conserved end residues are part of each CDR3. A D gene is named only where the DNA matches it firmly. Clone size is given for some rows only: seen once, a few or many times, or a class if the clone is expanded.

v_call: TRBV29-1
d_call: -
j_call: TRBJ1-5
clone_size: -
cdr3_aa: CSVGDTINQPQHF
cdr3_nt: TGCAGCGTTGGGGACACGATAAATCAGCCCCAGCATTTT

v_call: TRBV18
d_call: -
j_call: TRBJ2-3
clone_size: -
cdr3_aa: CASSPPAVATPDTQYF
cdr3_nt: TGTGCCAGCTCACCACCGGCGGTAGCGACCCCAGATACGCAGTATTTT

v_call: TRBV24-1
d_call: TRBD2
j_call: TRBJ2-2
clone_size: -
cdr3_aa: CATSQPGLGNTGELFF
cdr3_nt: TGTGCCACCAGCCAACCGGGACTAGGGAACACCGGGGAGCTGTTTTTT

v_call: TRBV9
d_call: TRBD1
j_call: TRBJ1-2
clone_size: -
cdr3_aa: CASSAGTGRASGYGYTF
cdr3_nt: TGTGCCAGCAGCGCCGGGACAGGGAGGGCTTCCGGCTATGGCTACACCTTC

v_call: TRBV6-6
d_call: TRBD1
j_call: TRBJ1-5
clone_size: -
cdr3_aa: CASSPGTGGIQPQHF
cdr3_nt: TGTGCCAGCAGCCCAGGGACAGGGGGCATTCAGCCCCAGCATTTT

v_call: TRBV7-9
d_call: -
j_call: TRBJ2-1
clone_size: -
cdr3_aa: CASRAGTSRDNEQFF
cdr3_nt: TGTGCCAGCAGGGCCGGGACATCCCGCGACAATGAGCAGTTCTTC

v_call: TRBV11-2
d_call: TRBD1
j_call: TRBJ2-5
clone_size: -
cdr3_aa: CASSTTGEETQYF
cdr3_nt: TGTGCCAGCAGCACAACAGGGGAAGAGACCCAGTACTTC

v_call: TRBV19
d_call: TRBD1
j_call: TRBJ1-5
clone_size: -
cdr3_aa: CASSASGTGGMINQPQHF
cdr3_nt: TGTGCCAGTAGTGCATCCGGGACAGGGGGCATGATCAATCAGCCCCAGCATTTT

v_call: TRBV28
d_call: TRBD1
j_call: TRBJ2-7
clone_size: -
cdr3_aa: CASSLTGTGGSEQYF
cdr3_nt: TGTGCCAGCAGCCTTACCGGGACAGGGGGCAGCGAGCAGTACTTC

v_call: TRBV7-7
d_call: TRBD2
j_call: TRBJ2-5
clone_size: -
cdr3_aa: CASSLEAGLYETQYF
cdr3_nt: TGTGCCAGCAGCTTAGAAGCGGGACTTTATGAGACCCAGTACTTC

v_call: TRBV4-2
d_call: TRBD1
j_call: TRBJ2-7
clone_size: -
cdr3_aa: CASSRYPGGHEQYF
cdr3_nt: TGTGCCAGCAGCCGGTACCCAGGGGGCCACGAGCAGTACTTC

v_call: TRBV7-2
d_call: TRBD2
j_call: TRBJ2-3
clone_size: -
cdr3_aa: CASSSKGSGGRDTQYF
cdr3_nt: TGTGCCAGCAGCTCCAAGGGCAGCGGGGGCCGGGATACGCAGTATTTT

v_call: TRBV5-4
d_call: -
j_call: TRBJ2-7
clone_size: -
cdr3_aa: CASSSQVTYEQYF
cdr3_nt: TGTGCCAGCAGCTCACAGGTAACCTACGAGCAGTACTTC

v_call: TRBV24-1
d_call: -
j_call: TRBJ2-3
clone_size: -
cdr3_aa: CATSDAGTGPDTQYF
cdr3_nt: TGTGCCACCAGTGATGCGGGCACAGGGCCAGATACGCAGTATTTT

v_call: TRBV10-1
d_call: TRBD1
j_call: TRBJ1-1
clone_size: -
cdr3_aa: CASSESIEWRDRDTEAFF
cdr3_nt: TGCGCCAGCAGTGAGTCAATAGAGTGGCGGGACAGGGATACTGAAGCTTTCTTT

v_call: TRBV5-5
d_call: TRBD1
j_call: TRBJ2-2
clone_size: few
cdr3_aa: CASSLSGQGVAGELFF
cdr3_nt: TGTGCCAGCAGCTTGTCCGGACAGGGGGTTGCCGGGGAGCTGTTTTTT

v_call: TRBV19
d_call: TRBD1
j_call: TRBJ1-2
clone_size: -
cdr3_aa: CASSTLGQGGYYGYTF
cdr3_nt: TGTGCCAGTAGTACTCTGGGACAGGGGGGCTACTATGGCTACACCTTC

v_call: TRBV15
d_call: -
j_call: TRBJ2-5
clone_size: -
cdr3_aa: CATTREILRQETQYF
cdr3_nt: TGTGCCACCACTCGGGAGATACTTCGCCAAGAGACCCAGTACTTC

v_call: TRBV6-5
d_call: -
j_call: TRBJ2-3
clone_size: -
cdr3_aa: CASNRGDTQYF
cdr3_nt: TGTGCCAGCAATAGGGGTGATACGCAGTATTTT

v_call: TRBV6-2/TRBV6-3
d_call: TRBD2
j_call: TRBJ2-3
clone_size: -
cdr3_aa: CASSYGGRASDTQYF
cdr3_nt: TGTGCCAGCAGTTACGGTGGGAGGGCGTCAGATACGCAGTATTTT

v_call: TRBV5-8
d_call: -
j_call: TRBJ1-5
clone_size: -
cdr3_aa: CASSSGHYSNQPQHF
cdr3_nt: TGTGCCAGCAGCTCAGGACATTATAGCAATCAGCCCCAGCATTTT

v_call: TRBV18
d_call: -
j_call: TRBJ1-3
clone_size: -
cdr3_aa: CASSRLVGSPSGNTIYF
cdr3_nt: TGTGCCAGCTCACGACTGGTAGGCAGCCCCTCTGGAAACACCATATATTTT

v_call: TRBV6-4
d_call: TRBD1
j_call: TRBJ1-3
clone_size: -
cdr3_aa: CASSGTGGSSGNTIYF
cdr3_nt: TGTGCCAGCAGTGGGACAGGGGGCAGCTCTGGAAACACCATATATTTT

v_call: TRBV12-3/TRBV12-4
d_call: -
j_call: TRBJ2-3
clone_size: -
cdr3_aa: CASSGRDTDTQYF
cdr3_nt: TGTGCCAGTTCGGGCCGGGATACAGATACGCAGTATTTT

v_call: TRBV5-4
d_call: -
j_call: TRBJ1-1
clone_size: once
cdr3_aa: CASSSTTDMNTEAFF
cdr3_nt: TGTGCCAGCAGCTCGACGACAGACATGAACACTGAAGCTTTCTTT

v_call: TRBV5-4
d_call: -
j_call: TRBJ2-5
clone_size: -
cdr3_aa: CASSLKTHVRETQYF
cdr3_nt: TGTGCCAGCAGCTTGAAAACCCACGTGAGAGAGACCCAGTACTTC

v_call: TRBV28
d_call: TRBD1
j_call: TRBJ1-6
clone_size: -
cdr3_aa: CASSLERTGGDGSPLHF
cdr3_nt: TGTGCCAGCAGTTTAGAGCGGACAGGGGGCGATGGTTCACCCCTCCACTTT

v_call: TRBV29-1
d_call: -
j_call: TRBJ2-5
clone_size: -
cdr3_aa: CSVDQSGTQYF
cdr3_nt: TGCAGCGTTGACCAATCCGGGACCCAGTACTTC

v_call: TRBV5-4
d_call: -
j_call: TRBJ2-5
clone_size: -
cdr3_aa: CASSSRREETQYF
cdr3_nt: TGTGCCAGCAGCTCCCGGAGGGAGGAGACCCAGTACTTC

v_call: TRBV5-1
d_call: TRBD2
j_call: TRBJ2-3
clone_size: -
cdr3_aa: CASSLDGGGTDTQYF
cdr3_nt: TGCGCCAGCAGCTTGGATGGCGGGGGGACAGATACGCAGTATTTT

v_call: TRBV19
d_call: TRBD2
j_call: TRBJ2-1
clone_size: -
cdr3_aa: CASSLAGGSYNEQFF
cdr3_nt: TGTGCCAGTAGCCTAGCGGGGGGCTCCTACAATGAGCAGTTCTTC

v_call: TRBV18
d_call: TRBD1
j_call: TRBJ2-5
clone_size: -
cdr3_aa: CASSPGQGQETQYF
cdr3_nt: TGTGCCAGCTCACCAGGACAGGGGCAAGAGACCCAGTACTTC

v_call: TRBV19
d_call: TRBD1
j_call: TRBJ2-7
clone_size: -
cdr3_aa: CASSPRTGGAPYEQYF
cdr3_nt: TGTGCCAGTAGCCCGCGGACAGGGGGCGCCCCCTACGAGCAGTACTTC

v_call: TRBV20-1
d_call: -
j_call: TRBJ1-1
clone_size: -
cdr3_aa: CSARGPDWYVF
cdr3_nt: TGCAGTGCTAGAGGTCCCGACTGGTACGTCTTT

v_call: TRBV18
d_call: TRBD1
j_call: TRBJ2-2
clone_size: -
cdr3_aa: CASSLGQGANTGELFF
cdr3_nt: TGTGCCAGCTCACTCGGACAGGGGGCGAACACCGGGGAGCTGTTTTTT

v_call: TRBV7-9
d_call: -
j_call: TRBJ2-7
clone_size: few
cdr3_aa: CASSLSGTHYEQYF
cdr3_nt: TGTGCCAGCAGCTTATCGGGGACTCACTACGAGCAGTACTTC

v_call: TRBV5-4
d_call: -
j_call: TRBJ2-1
clone_size: -
cdr3_aa: CASSGAGAAKRNEQFF
cdr3_nt: TGTGCCAGCAGCGGGGCGGGGGCCGCCAAGCGGAATGAGCAGTTCTTC

v_call: TRBV28
d_call: TRBD1
j_call: TRBJ1-5
clone_size: once
cdr3_aa: CASSFDRDRGGSNQPQHF
cdr3_nt: TGTGCCAGCAGTTTTGACCGGGACAGGGGTGGGAGCAATCAGCCCCAGCATTTT

v_call: TRBV20-1
d_call: -
j_call: TRBJ2-4
clone_size: -
cdr3_aa: CSASLLTVAKNIQYF
cdr3_nt: TGCAGTGCTAGTCTATTGACAGTAGCCAAAAACATTCAGTACTTC

v_call: TRBV9
d_call: -
j_call: TRBJ1-1
clone_size: -
cdr3_aa: CASSAPSGGEAFF
cdr3_nt: TGTGCCAGCAGCGCCCCGTCCGGGGGGGAAGCTTTCTTT

v_call: TRBV6-2/TRBV6-3
d_call: TRBD2
j_call: TRBJ2-3
clone_size: -
cdr3_aa: CASSYSGLAGGSYF
cdr3_nt: TGTGCCAGCAGTTACTCGGGCCTAGCGGGGGGGTCGTATTTT

v_call: TRBV6-5
d_call: TRBD2
j_call: TRBJ2-1
clone_size: -
cdr3_aa: CASSLRGDDEQFF
cdr3_nt: TGTGCCAGCAGCCTCCGGGGGGACGATGAGCAGTTCTTC

v_call: TRBV19
d_call: TRBD1
j_call: TRBJ2-7
clone_size: -
cdr3_aa: CASSILWTGGSTSYEQYF
cdr3_nt: TGTGCCAGTAGTATCCTTTGGACAGGGGGATCCACCTCCTACGAGCAGTACTTC

v_call: TRBV12-3/TRBV12-4
d_call: -
j_call: TRBJ1-2
clone_size: -
cdr3_aa: CASSSPGGTRPTF
cdr3_nt: TGTGCCAGCAGTTCCCCCGGGGGGACAAGGCCCACCTTC

v_call: TRBV10-3
d_call: TRBD1
j_call: TRBJ2-3
clone_size: -
cdr3_aa: CAISYQGASDTQYF
cdr3_nt: TGTGCCATCAGTTATCAGGGGGCCTCAGATACGCAGTATTTT

v_call: TRBV5-6
d_call: TRBD1
j_call: TRBJ2-1
clone_size: -
cdr3_aa: CASSDTGGVGNEQFF
cdr3_nt: TGTGCCAGCAGCGACACAGGGGGCGTTGGGAATGAGCAGTTCTTC

v_call: TRBV3-1/TRBV3-2
d_call: -
j_call: TRBJ1-2
clone_size: -
cdr3_aa: CASSPMAGSEGYTF
cdr3_nt: TGTGCCAGCAGCCCCATGGCAGGGTCGGAGGGCTACACCTTC

v_call: TRBV7-9
d_call: -
j_call: TRBJ2-2
clone_size: -
cdr3_aa: CASSLPGWVGELFF
cdr3_nt: TGTGCCAGCAGCTTACCAGGGTGGGTCGGGGAGCTGTTTTTT

v_call: TRBV7-9
d_call: TRBD1
j_call: TRBJ1-6
clone_size: -
cdr3_aa: CASSLGTRQGLLPLHF
cdr3_nt: TGTGCCAGCAGCTTAGGAACCCGACAGGGCCTTTTGCCCCTCCACTTT

v_call: TRBV6-5
d_call: -
j_call: TRBJ1-4
clone_size: -
cdr3_aa: CASPPDTSRGKLFF
cdr3_nt: TGTGCCAGTCCCCCGGACACCAGCAGGGGCAAACTGTTTTTT

v_call: TRBV27
d_call: -
j_call: TRBJ2-5
clone_size: once
cdr3_aa: CASSPQGQRETQYF
cdr3_nt: TGTGCCAGCAGTCCCCAAGGACAGAGAGAGACCCAGTACTTC

v_call: TRBV7-2
d_call: -
j_call: TRBJ2-2
clone_size: -
cdr3_aa: CASSPGTMVAGELFF
cdr3_nt: TGTGCCAGCAGCCCGGGGACAATGGTTGCCGGGGAGCTGTTTTTT

v_call: TRBV20-1
d_call: TRBD1
j_call: TRBJ2-7
clone_size: -
cdr3_aa: CSASTGGFEQYF
cdr3_nt: TGCAGTGCTAGTACAGGGGGCTTTGAGCAGTACTTC

v_call: TRBV20-1
d_call: -
j_call: TRBJ2-1
clone_size: -
cdr3_aa: CSASPGLSYNEQFF
cdr3_nt: TGCAGTGCTAGTCCAGGGCTTTCCTACAATGAGCAGTTCTTC

v_call: TRBV16
d_call: -
j_call: TRBJ1-5
clone_size: once
cdr3_aa: CASSQSRDSNQPQHF
cdr3_nt: TGTGCCAGCAGCCAATCCAGGGATAGCAATCAGCCCCAGCATTTT

v_call: TRBV9
d_call: TRBD2
j_call: TRBJ2-3
clone_size: -
cdr3_aa: CASSVGLAGGPSTDTQYF
cdr3_nt: TGTGCCAGCAGCGTGGGGCTAGCGGGGGGCCCGAGCACAGATACGCAGTATTTT

v_call: TRBV5-4
d_call: TRBD1
j_call: TRBJ1-2
clone_size: few
cdr3_aa: CASSRTGNYGYTF
cdr3_nt: TGTGCCAGCAGCAGGACAGGGAACTATGGCTACACCTTC

v_call: TRBV24-1
d_call: -
j_call: TRBJ2-1
clone_size: -
cdr3_aa: CATSVVAGESDEQFF
cdr3_nt: TGTGCCACCAGTGTCGTGGCAGGGGAGTCGGATGAGCAGTTCTTC

v_call: TRBV13
d_call: -
j_call: TRBJ1-1
clone_size: -
cdr3_aa: CASSLGNQGWRNTEAFF
cdr3_nt: TGTGCCAGCAGCTTAGGCAATCAGGGTTGGCGGAACACTGAAGCTTTCTTT

v_call: TRBV19
d_call: TRBD1
j_call: TRBJ2-2
clone_size: -
cdr3_aa: CASRLEGALHGELFF
cdr3_nt: TGTGCCAGTAGACTTGAGGGGGCGCTTCACGGGGAGCTGTTTTTT